The clone carrying this T cell receptor beta chain is a singleton in its sample. The data stem from a study of blood T cell repertoires in COVID-19. The germline gives CDR1 MNHEY, CDR2 SVGAGI. V was clipped by 5 bases and J by 1 base, with 8 bases between them. The CDR3 runs to 13 residues. Produced via immunoSEQ multiplex PCR; TCRdb's table is partial and in-frame only. The repertoire holds 130,000 to 150,000 clones, with over 60% as singletons. The sequence was collected from an elderly man with acute or convalescent COVID-19. The specimen sequenced was peripheral blood. The chain couples TRBV6-5 to TRBJ2-5, with D perhaps matching TRBD1 (5 bases). The CDR3 sequence: CASSRGTQETQYF. CDR3 coding DNA: TGTGCCAGCAGTAGGGGCACCCAAGAGACCCAGTACTTC.